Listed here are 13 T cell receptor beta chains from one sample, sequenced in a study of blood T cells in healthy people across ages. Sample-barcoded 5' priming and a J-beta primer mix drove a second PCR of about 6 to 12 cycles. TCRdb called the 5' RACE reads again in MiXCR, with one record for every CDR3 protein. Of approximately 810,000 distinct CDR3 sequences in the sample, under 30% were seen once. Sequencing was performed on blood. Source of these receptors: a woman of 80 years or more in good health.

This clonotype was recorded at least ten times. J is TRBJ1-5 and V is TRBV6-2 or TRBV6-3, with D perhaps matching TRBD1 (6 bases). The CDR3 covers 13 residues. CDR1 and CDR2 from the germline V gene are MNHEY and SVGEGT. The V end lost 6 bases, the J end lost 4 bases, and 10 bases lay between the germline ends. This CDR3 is CASRAGENQPQHF. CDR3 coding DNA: TGTGCCAGCAGGGCAGGGGAAAATCAGCCCCAGCATTTT.

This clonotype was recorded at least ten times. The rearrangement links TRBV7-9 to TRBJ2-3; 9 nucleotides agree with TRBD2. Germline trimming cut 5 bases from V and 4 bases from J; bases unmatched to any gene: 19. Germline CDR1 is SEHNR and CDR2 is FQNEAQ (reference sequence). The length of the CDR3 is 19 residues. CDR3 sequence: CASSRWVAGASTHADTQYF. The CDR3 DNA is TGTGCCAGCAGCCGCTGGGTAGCGGGGGCATCTACTCATGCAGATACGCAGTATTTT.

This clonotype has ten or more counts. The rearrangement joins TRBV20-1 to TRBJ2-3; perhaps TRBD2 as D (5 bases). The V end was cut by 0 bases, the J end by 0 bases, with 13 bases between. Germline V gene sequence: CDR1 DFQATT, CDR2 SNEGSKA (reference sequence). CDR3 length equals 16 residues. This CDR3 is CSARDLRLRSTDTQYF. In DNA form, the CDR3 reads TGCAGTGCTAGAGATTTGAGACTAAGAAGCACAGATACGCAGTATTTT.

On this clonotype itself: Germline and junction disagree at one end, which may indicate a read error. The DNA of the CDR3 is TGTACCAGCAGTAACCGGGACAGATCCTACGAGCAGTACTTC. Amino acids: CTSSNRDRSYEQYF. This chain joins TRBV13 and TRBJ2-7, with 7 bases identical to TRBD1. Germline V CDR1 and CDR2: PRHDT, FYEKMQ (reference sequence). The CDR3 runs 14 residues.

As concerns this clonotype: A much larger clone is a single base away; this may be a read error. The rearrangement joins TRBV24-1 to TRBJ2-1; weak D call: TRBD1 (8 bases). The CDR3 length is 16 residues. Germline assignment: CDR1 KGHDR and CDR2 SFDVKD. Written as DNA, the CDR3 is TGTGTCACCAGTGATGAACAGGGGGGGTTAGGGAATGAGCAGTTCTTC. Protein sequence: CVTSDEQGGLGNEQFF.

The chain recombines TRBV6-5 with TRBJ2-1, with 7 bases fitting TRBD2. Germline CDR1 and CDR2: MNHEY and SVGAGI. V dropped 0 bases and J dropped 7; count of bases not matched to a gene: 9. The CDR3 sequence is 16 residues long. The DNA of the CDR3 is TGTGCCAGCAGTTACTCGTGGACTGGCGGGAGTAATGAGCAGTTCTTC. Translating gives CASSYSWTGGSNEQFF.

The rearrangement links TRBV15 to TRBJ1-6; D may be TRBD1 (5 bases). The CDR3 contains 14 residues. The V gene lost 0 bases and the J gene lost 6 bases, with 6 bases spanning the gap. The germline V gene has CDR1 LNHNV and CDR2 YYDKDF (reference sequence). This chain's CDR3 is CATSRDGANSPLHF. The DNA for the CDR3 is TGTGCCACCAGCAGAGATGGGGCTAATTCACCCCTCCACTTT.

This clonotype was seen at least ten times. This chain's CDR3 is CASSPTSGAFSYNEQFF. In nucleotides, the CDR3 is TGTGCCAGCAGCCCGACTAGCGGGGCTTTTTCCTACAATGAGCAGTTCTTC. The chain uses TRBV7-9 and TRBJ2-1; 11 nucleotides line up with TRBD2. The germline gives CDR1 SEHNR, CDR2 FQNEAQ (reference sequence). The V segment lost 5 bases and the J segment 1 base; nucleotides outside the gene matches: 7. CDR3 size: 17 residues.

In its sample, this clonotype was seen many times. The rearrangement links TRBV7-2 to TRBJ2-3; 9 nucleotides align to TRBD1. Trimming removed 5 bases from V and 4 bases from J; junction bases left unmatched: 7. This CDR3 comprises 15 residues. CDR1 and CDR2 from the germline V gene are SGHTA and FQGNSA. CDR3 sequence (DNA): TGTGCCAGCAGCCCAGGGACAGGGCTCGCAGATACGCAGTATTTT. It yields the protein CASSPGTGLADTQYF.

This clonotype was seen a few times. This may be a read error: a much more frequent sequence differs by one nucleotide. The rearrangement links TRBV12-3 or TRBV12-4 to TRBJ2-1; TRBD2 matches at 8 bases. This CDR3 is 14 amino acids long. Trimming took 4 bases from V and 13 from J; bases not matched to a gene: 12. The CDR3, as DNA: TGTGCCAGCAGTTCGAGGACTAGCACAGAGACCCAGTTCTTC. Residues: CASSSRTSTETQFF.

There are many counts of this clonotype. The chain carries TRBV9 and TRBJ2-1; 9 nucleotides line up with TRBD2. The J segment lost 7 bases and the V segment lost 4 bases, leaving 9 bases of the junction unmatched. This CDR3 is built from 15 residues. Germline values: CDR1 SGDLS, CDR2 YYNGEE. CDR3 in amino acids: CASSRSGGRGNEQFF. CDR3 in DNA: TGTGCCAGCAGCAGAAGCGGGGGGAGAGGTAATGAGCAGTTCTTC. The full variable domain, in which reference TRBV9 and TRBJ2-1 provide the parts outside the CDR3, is DSGVTQTPKHLITATGQRVTLRCSPRSGDLSVYWYQQSLDQGLQFLIQYYNGEERAKGNILERFSAQQFPDLHSELNLSSLELGDSALYFCASSRSGGRGNEQFFGPGTRLTVL.

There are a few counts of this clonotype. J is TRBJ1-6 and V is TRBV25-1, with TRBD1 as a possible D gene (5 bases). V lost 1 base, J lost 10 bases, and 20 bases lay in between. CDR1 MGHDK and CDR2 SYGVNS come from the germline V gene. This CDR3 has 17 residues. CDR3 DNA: TGTGCCAGCAGTGAATCCACCATCGGACAAACCCGGTCACCCCTCCACTTT. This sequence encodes CASSESTIGQTRSPLHF.

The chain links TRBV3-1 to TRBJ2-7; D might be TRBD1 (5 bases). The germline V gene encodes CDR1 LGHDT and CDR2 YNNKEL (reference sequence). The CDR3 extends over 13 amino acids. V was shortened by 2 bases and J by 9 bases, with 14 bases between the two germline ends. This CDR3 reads CASSQMKGAVQYF. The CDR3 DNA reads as TGTGCCAGCAGCCAAATGAAAGGGGCAGTGCAGTACTTC.